Detailed here is one T cell receptor beta chain. The data stem from a study of Ad26.COV2.S vaccination and SARS-CoV-2 variants. Treatment defined: over 15 received Ad26.COV2.S at low or high dose, single or two shots; several received placebo; per-sample allocation not given. Following the first vaccine or placebo injection, samples were taken on day 63. The method was immunoSEQ multiplex PCR; TCRdb's version includes in-frame clones alone and lacks a portion of them. The sample lists some 250,000 clones; roughly 90% were seen once. This sample comprised peripheral blood, obtained in a trial of Ad26.COV2.S vaccine versus placebo. This clonotype was sampled from a person aged 18-60 years who received the Ad26.COV2.S COVID-19 vaccine or a placebo.

The CDR3 DNA reads as TGTGCCAGCACCTTACCGGGACTAGCGGGGTCAAGCACAGATACGCAGTATTTT. Amino acids: CASTLPGLAGSSTDTQYF. The chain uses TRBV5-4 and TRBJ2-3, with 13 bases aligning to TRBD2. Losses at the gene ends were 6 bases for V and 0 bases for J; bases not matched to a gene: 10. CDR1 is SGHNT and CDR2 is YYREEE in the germline V gene (reference sequence). There are 18 residues in the CDR3.